One and the same sample provided the 20 T cell receptor beta chains below, sequenced in a study of blood T cell repertoires in COVID-19. The protocol was immunoSEQ multiplex PCR, while the TCRdb copy is restricted to in-frame clones and leaves out a portion. This table holds 150,000 to 200,000 clones, around 91% found once. Sequenced material: peripheral blood. These receptors were obtained from a man aged 45-60 years with acute or convalescent COVID-19.

This clone was observed a handful of times. The chain has TRBV28 and TRBJ1-3, with a tentative D call TRBD1 (5 bases). The germline V gene encodes CDR1 MDHEN and CDR2 SYDVKM. CDR3 length: 14 amino acids. The V end lost 5 bases, the J end lost 1 base, and 9 bases lay between the germline ends. The CDR3 sequence is CASSPGWSGNTIYF. The CDR3 region has the DNA TGTGCCAGCAGTCCAGGGTGGTCTGGAAACACCATATATTTT.

This sequence joins TRBV3-1 (or the pseudogene TRBV3-2) and TRBJ2-2; D is perhaps TRBD1 (6 bases). Trimming took off 2 bases at V and 2 bases at J, with 12 bases between the two ends. Germline CDR1 and CDR2: LGHDT and YNNKEL (reference sequence). The CDR3 is 16 amino acids. The CDR3 here is CASSQRGTGNTGELFF. CDR3 bases: TGTGCCAGCAGCCAAAGGGGGACGGGCAACACCGGGGAGCTGTTTTTT.

The V call is TRBV28, the J call TRBJ2-7; 10 nucleotides match TRBD2. The J segment lost 0 bases and the V segment lost 4 bases, leaving 15 bases of the junction unmatched. CDR1 and CDR2 (germline): MDHEN, SYDVKM. This CDR3 contains 19 residues. CDR3 amino acids: CASSSPIPRLAGSSYEQYV. CDR3 coding DNA: TGTGCCAGCAGTTCTCCAATTCCACGACTAGCGGGTAGCTCCTACGAGCAGTACGTC.

This chain connects TRBV5-1 to TRBJ2-1, with a weak D call TRBD2 (6 bases). CDR3 length: 17 amino acids. V lost 1 base and J 8 bases, leaving 22 bases between the germline ends. Germline V gives CDR1 SGHRS, CDR2 YFSETQ. Here the CDR3 reads CASSLTGELPLLDEQFF. The DNA of the CDR3 is TGCGCCAGCAGCTTGACGGGGGAACTACCGCTTTTGGATGAGCAGTTCTTC.

This chain links TRBV12-3 or TRBV12-4 with TRBJ1-6; D might be TRBD1 (5 bases). The CDR3 contains 13 residues. V was trimmed by 7 bases and J by 10 bases, leaving 14 bases between them. Here the CDR3 reads CASNRWGVSPLHF. DNA for the CDR3: TGTGCCAGCAACCGCTGGGGCGTGTCACCCCTCCACTTT.

CDR3 bases: TGCGCCAGCAGCCTTGAAGGGAGCTACGAGCAGTACTTC. Its translation: CASSLEGSYEQYF. This chain joins TRBV4-1 and TRBJ2-7, with a possible D match to TRBD2 (5 bases). This CDR3 comprises 13 residues. V was trimmed by 4 bases and J by 3 bases, leaving 10 bases between them. The germline CDR1 and CDR2 sequences are MGHRA and YSYEKL.

The chain employs TRBV18 and TRBJ1-4; 8 nucleotides align to TRBD1. Trimming at V came to 3 bases and at J to 8 bases, leaving 5 bases not matched to a gene. The CDR3 has 14 amino acids. Germline values: CDR1 KGHSH, CDR2 LQKENI. CDR3 loop: CASSPGQGGEKLFF. The CDR3 nucleotides are TGTGCCAGCTCACCTGGACAGGGAGGAGAAAAACTGTTTTTT. Complete variable domain (other parts from reference TRBV18 and TRBJ1-4): NAGVMQNPRHLVRRRGQEARLRCSPMKGHSHVYWYRQLPEEGLKFMVYLQKENIIDESGMPKERFSAEFPKEGPSILRIQQVVRGDSAAYFCASSPGQGGEKLFFGSGTQLSVL.

The chain has TRBV30 and TRBJ1-5, with a weak D call TRBD1 (6 bases). Trimming removed 0 bases from V and 6 bases from J, with 18 bases in between. The CDR3 totals 16 residues. The V gene's germline CDR1 is GTSNPN and CDR2 SVGIG (reference sequence). CDR3 amino acids: CAWSVGFRGAGQPQHF. CDR3 nucleotide sequence: TGTGCCTGGAGTGTCGGGTTCAGGGGCGCTGGTCAGCCCCAGCATTTT.

The V and J genes are TRBV10-3 and TRBJ2-6, with TRBD2 matching 10 bases. Germline lookup yields CDR1 ENHRY and CDR2 SYGVKD. V was clipped by 4 bases and J by 4 bases; unmatched bases: 4. The CDR3 has 16 residues. CDR3 bases: TGTGCCATCAGTGGTAGCGGGAGGTTGGGGGCCAACGTCCTGACTTTC. This codes for CAISGSGRLGANVLTF.

This clone was detected only a few times. The chain carries TRBV5-5 and TRBJ2-2; D uncertain. Germline V gives CDR1 SGHKS, CDR2 YYEKEE (reference sequence). The germline V and J ends were trimmed by 4 bases and 5 bases, with 15 bases remaining between them. This CDR3 region has 15 residues. The CDR3, as DNA: TGTGCCAGCAGCCCCGACCCCCCGAGGACCGGGGAGCTGTTTTTT. Translating gives CASSPDPPRTGELFF.

The chain combines TRBV10-1 with TRBJ2-2; possibly TRBD1 for D (6 bases). Germline V gives CDR1 WNHNN, CDR2 SYGVQD (reference sequence). This CDR3 comprises 15 residues. The V gene lost 5 bases and the J gene lost 4 bases, with 14 bases spanning the gap. The CDR3: CASSIGRGSTGELFF. The CDR3 nucleotides read TGCGCCAGCAGTATTGGCAGGGGTAGCACCGGGGAGCTGTTTTTT.

The chain couples TRBV15 to TRBJ2-5; TRBD1 agrees at 7 bases. With V trimmed by 2 bases and J by 5 bases, 11 bases remained unmatched. Per the germline V gene, CDR1 is LNHNV and CDR2 is YYDKDF (reference sequence). This CDR3 has 16 residues. The CDR3 DNA reads as TGTGCCACCAGCAGAAATAACAGGGGTGGTTCGGAGACCCAGTACTTC. Protein product: CATSRNNRGGSETQYF.

This chain connects TRBV5-4 to TRBJ2-3; maybe TRBD2 (5 bases). The germline V gene encodes CDR1 SGHNT and CDR2 YYREEE (reference sequence). There are 17 residues in the CDR3. V was clipped by 3 bases and J by 14 bases, with 31 bases between them. The CDR3 loop is CASSSIEHADLRKRWYF. The CDR3 DNA sequence: TGTGCCAGCAGCTCAATCGAACACGCGGACTTACGAAAACGATGGTATTTT.

This clone has just a few counts. The chain is built from TRBV3-1 (or the pseudogene TRBV3-2) and TRBJ2-1; TRBD1 might be the D (5 bases). V was cut by 1 base and J by 8 bases, with 9 bases left in between. The germline V gene has CDR1 LGHDT and CDR2 YNNKEL (reference sequence). The CDR3 is 13 residues long. The CDR3 DNA is TGTGCCAGCAGCCAAGGGGCCAGGGATGAGCAGTTCTTC. Protein sequence: CASSQGARDEQFF.

The rearrangement links TRBV6-2 or TRBV6-3 to TRBJ2-1, with 7 bases identical to TRBD1. This CDR3 is 15 amino acids long. J was trimmed by 10 bases and V by 4 bases; bases with no gene match: 13. Germline CDR1 and CDR2: MNHEY and SVGEGT. This chain's CDR3 is CASSLQGLATGEQFF. The DNA for the CDR3 is TGTGCCAGCAGTTTACAGGGGTTAGCGACTGGGGAGCAGTTCTTC.

Note on this clone: Additional DNA sequences in this sample encode the identical CDR3. V and J are TRBV18 and TRBJ2-5; D remains ambiguous. The ends were cut back, 3 bases at V and 1 base at J, with 6 bases in the middle. Germline V gene lookup returns CDR1 KGHSH and CDR2 LQKENI. CDR3 length: 13 residues. The CDR3 reads CASSPSSQETQYF. In DNA form, the CDR3 reads TGTGCCAGCTCACCTTCTTCCCAAGAGACCCAGTACTTC.

The chain carries TRBV4-2 and TRBJ1-4; D gene ambiguous. This CDR3 is built from 15 residues. V was pared by 6 bases and J by 12 bases, with 23 bases between. The germline V gene has CDR1 LGHNA and CDR2 YNFKEQ. The CDR3 sequence is CASRPRGSTHGELFF. CDR3 nucleotide sequence: TGTGCCAGCAGGCCACGTGGGAGCACGCATGGGGAACTGTTTTTT.

The chain carries TRBV28 and TRBJ1-4; the match to TRBD1 covers 10 bases. V shed 1 base and J 10 bases; nucleotides not matched to a gene: 6. Germline-derived CDR1 and CDR2 are MDHEN and SYDVKM. CDR3 length: 15 residues. The CDR3, as DNA: TGTGCCAGCAGTTTATCCTCGACAGGGGGCGGAAAACTGTTTTTT. This translates into CASSLSSTGGGKLFF.

The DNA for the CDR3 is TGTGCCAGCTCACACATGGCCGATGACTCCTACGAGCAGTACTTC. This encodes CASSHMADDSYEQYF. The chain is built from TRBV18 and TRBJ2-7; D not resolved. Germline V gene lookup returns CDR1 KGHSH and CDR2 LQKENI. The CDR3 is 15 residues long. The V end was cut by 4 bases, the J end by 0 bases, with 13 bases between.

The chain employs TRBV28 and TRBJ1-2; D is unclear. CDR3 length equals 13 residues. V was shortened by 3 bases and J by 1 base, with 6 bases between the two germline ends. Germline V gives CDR1 MDHEN, CDR2 SYDVKM. The CDR3 spells CASSFSGNYGYTF. The CDR3 DNA sequence: TGTGCCAGCAGTTTCAGTGGTAACTATGGCTACACCTTC.